This entry lists 18 T cell receptor beta chains sequenced from one sample in a study of cytomegalovirus exposure and HLA in healthy donors. The PCR made use of 60 Vbeta and 13 Jbeta primers. Assay used: immunoSEQ multiplex PCR; TCRdb lists only in-frame clones, some missing. The sample consists of around 99,000 clones, approximately 76% of them appearing once. Material: PBMCs. The receptors originated from a man aged 18-30 years in good health and CMV-seronegative.

The chain recombines TRBV7-3 with TRBJ2-5; D perhaps matches TRBD2 (5 bases). The CDR3 totals 17 residues. CDR1 and CDR2 from the germline V gene are SGHTA and FQGTGA. V lost 2 bases and J lost 3, with 19 bases in between. CDR3 DNA: TGTGCCAGCAGCTTAGGTTCCTCAGACTACCCTAAAGAGACCCAGTACTTC. It translates to CASSLGSSDYPKETQYF.

The chain carries TRBV15 and TRBJ2-5, with a possible D match to TRBD2 (6 bases). With the DNA end fitting TRBJ2-7 better, the J assignment may be wrong. Germline V CDR1 and CDR2: LNHNV, YYDKDF (reference sequence). This CDR3 is 15 amino acids long. Here the CDR3 reads CATSPPGGPSYEQYF. The CDR3 DNA is TGTGCCACCAGCCCACCCGGGGGACCTTCCTACGAGCAGTACTTC.

The chain couples TRBV5-4 to TRBJ2-4; D is possibly TRBD2 (5 bases). Germline CDR1 SGHNT, CDR2 YYREEE (reference sequence). V gave up 2 bases and J gave up 8 bases, with 20 bases separating them. CDR3 length equals 16 residues. This CDR3 reads CASSFLTSLEGHIQYF. The CDR3 DNA sequence: TGTGCCAGCAGCTTCCTAACTTCCCTCGAGGGTCACATTCAGTACTTC. Drawing the rest from reference TRBV5-4 and TRBJ2-4, the complete variable domain is ETGVTQSPTHLIKTRGQQVTLRCSSQSGHNTVSWYQQALGQGPQFIFQYYREEENGRGNFPPRFSGLQFPNYSSELNVNALELDDSALYLCASSFLTSLEGHIQYFGAGTRLSVL.

The chain joins TRBV4-3 to TRBJ2-5; TRBD1 is a possible D gene (5 bases). This CDR3 is 13 amino acids long. CDR1 is LGHNA, CDR2 YSLEER, per germline. V lost 2 bases and J lost 1, with 5 bases in between. Here the CDR3 DNA reads TGCGCCAGCAGCCAAAGGGGCCAAGAGACCCAGTACTTC. Translating gives CASSQRGQETQYF.

The chain has TRBV19 and TRBJ2-5; TRBD2 matches 15 bases. V was pared by 3 bases and J by 3 bases, with 5 bases of the junction left unmatched. Germline CDR1 and CDR2: LNHDA and SQIVND (reference sequence). The CDR3 extends over 17 amino acids. The CDR3: CASSIPGLAGGKETQYF. In nucleotides, the CDR3 is TGTGCCAGTAGTATTCCCGGACTAGCGGGGGGGAAAGAGACCCAGTACTTC.

V and J are TRBV28 and TRBJ1-5; D uncertain. Between the trimmed V and J ends, which lost 1 base and 10 bases, there was a span of 17 bases. This CDR3 has 15 residues. Germline V CDR1 and CDR2: MDHEN, SYDVKM. The CDR3 DNA reads TGTGCCAGCAGTTTATATGGGCTGAGATCAAGCCCCCAGCATTTT. It specifies CASSLYGLRSSPQHF.

The gene calls are TRBV18 and TRBJ1-2, with TRBD1 as a possible D gene (6 bases). The germline gives CDR1 KGHSH, CDR2 LQKENI. The CDR3 covers 16 residues. V was cut by 1 base and J by 3 bases, with 15 bases left in between. This CDR3 is CASSPRAAGEDYGYTF. The DNA for the CDR3 is TGTGCCAGCTCACCACGGGCGGCAGGGGAAGACTATGGCTACACCTTC.

The gene calls are TRBV7-6 and TRBJ2-5, with 15 bases that match TRBD2. The J call could be wrong; TRBJ2-7 is a better fit for the DNA end. The CDR3 is made up of 19 amino acids. Germline values: CDR1 SGHVS, CDR2 FNYEAQ. The CDR3 DNA reads TGTGCCAGCAGCTCCGACGGACTAGCGGGGGGGCCCGTCCCCTACGAGCAGTACTTC. This translates into CASSSDGLAGGPVPYEQYF.

This chain uses TRBV5-1 with TRBJ2-3; 11 bases agree with TRBD2. V shed 4 bases and J 9 bases; nucleotides not matched to a gene: 7. CDR1 SGHRS and CDR2 YFSETQ come from the germline V gene. This CDR3 is built from 14 residues. Here the CDR3 DNA reads TGCGCCAGCAGCCCCTCTAGCGGGGGGAACACGCAGTATTTT. Translation gives CASSPSSGGNTQYF.

This chain joins TRBV7-9 and TRBJ1-2; D is unresolved. V was cut by 1 base and J by 5 bases, with 8 bases left in between. Germline assignment: CDR1 SEHNR and CDR2 FQNEAQ (reference sequence). The CDR3 is 13 residues long. The CDR3 DNA reads as TGTGCCAGCAGCTTAGATACAGCTTATGGCTACACCTTC. Translation gives CASSLDTAYGYTF.

The chain uses TRBV9 and TRBJ1-5; D ambiguous. This CDR3 is 15 amino acids long. The germline V gene has CDR1 SGDLS and CDR2 YYNGEE. The V and J ends lost 0 bases and 1 base respectively, with 8 bases between them. The CDR3 bases are TGTGCCAGCAGCGTAGACGGAGCCAGCAATCAGCCCCAGCATTTT. Its translation is CASSVDGASNQPQHF.

The chain recombines TRBV15 with TRBJ2-5; TRBD1 aligns across 7 bases. The CDR3 runs 13 residues. Germline V gives CDR1 LNHNV, CDR2 YYDKDF (reference sequence). J lost 1 base, V lost 4 bases, and 0 bases had no gene match. The CDR3: CATSTGGQETQYF. The CDR3 DNA reads as TGTGCCACCAGCACAGGGGGCCAAGAGACCCAGTACTTC. The variable domain in full, with the rest retrieved from reference TRBV15 and TRBJ2-5, is DAMVIQNPRYQVTQFGKPVTLSCSQTLNHNVMYWYQQKSSQAPKLLFHYYDKDFNNEADTPDNFQSRRPNTSFCFLDIRSPGLGDTAMYLCATSTGGQETQYFGPGTRLLVL.

The chain joins TRBV27 to TRBJ2-5, with D possibly being TRBD1 (6 bases). V was pared by 8 bases and J by 5 bases, with 24 bases between. CDR3 length equals 16 residues. Germline-derived CDR1 and CDR2 are MNHEY and SMNVEV (reference sequence). CDR3 protein: CASHSLRGGVGETQYF. In nucleotides, the CDR3 is TGTGCCAGCCACAGCCTCAGGGGTGGGGTGGGGGAGACCCAGTACTTC.

The rearrangement links TRBV5-4 to TRBJ2-3; D unclear. The CDR3 length is 14 residues. V was pared by 4 bases and J by 3 bases, with 12 bases between. Per germline, CDR1 SGHNT and CDR2 YYREEE (reference sequence). The CDR3 coding sequence is TGTGCCAGCAGCACCGTGGAGAGGACAGATACGCAGTATTTT. This encodes CASSTVERTDTQYF.

The chain couples TRBV27 to TRBJ1-5; D is perhaps TRBD1 (5 bases). The CDR3 has 17 amino acids. Germline V gene data show CDR1 as MNHEY and CDR2 as SMNVEV (reference sequence). V lost 2 bases and J lost 0, with 14 bases in between. The CDR3, as DNA: TGTGCCAGCAGTTTAGGGGCACCCACCCCTAGCAATCAGCCCCAGCATTTT. Its translation: CASSLGAPTPSNQPQHF.

This chain joins TRBV6-5 and TRBJ2-7; TRBD1 matches at 8 bases. V lost 2 bases, J lost 2 bases, and 5 bases stayed unmatched. In germline, CDR1 is MNHEY, CDR2 SVGAGI. The CDR3 is made up of 15 amino acids. The CDR3 spells CASSYQTGVTYEQYF. The DNA for the CDR3 is TGTGCCAGCAGTTACCAGACAGGGGTCACCTACGAGCAGTACTTC.

V and J are TRBV10-2 and TRBJ1-4, with D possibly matching TRBD1 (5 bases). The CDR3 sequence is 12 residues long. The germline CDR1 and CDR2 sequences are WSHSY and SAAADI. Trimming cost V 11 bases and J 7 bases, with 14 bases left between them. CDR3 nucleotide sequence: TGCGCCTCTTCCGGGGGGTTTGAAAAACTGTTTTTT. As protein: CASSGGFEKLFF.

J is TRBJ1-1 and V is TRBV5-1; a possible D gene is TRBD1 (5 bases). The germline V gene has CDR1 SGHRS and CDR2 YFSETQ. V lost 4 bases, J lost 4 bases, and 17 bases lay in between. The CDR3 sequence is 15 residues long. This chain's CDR3 is CASSTLRAGGTEAFF. In DNA form, the CDR3 reads TGCGCCAGCAGCACCCTCAGGGCGGGGGGCACTGAAGCTTTCTTT.